The text below deals with one T cell receptor (beta chain). Germline CDR1 is SGHAT and CDR2 is FQNNGV. This CDR3 contains 11 residues. With 5 bases removed from V and 7 bases from J, the gap between germline ends came to 8 bases. Random hexamers served to reverse transcribe roughly 0.5 to 1 ug RNA. TCRdb itself ran the immunoSEQ multiplex PCR reads through MiXCR, one entry per CDR3 protein. This sample has 180,000 or so distinct CDR3 sequences; approximately 96% occur once, and the top ten carry over 0.12%. The entry originates in a study of CD8 T cells in Susac syndrome. The sequencing sample was made of CD4+ T cells from PBMCs. The chain couples TRBV11-2 to TRBJ2-5, with D hard to call. This clonotype was obtained from a human donor in good health. Here the CDR3 reads CASSLGLTQYF. Here the CDR3 DNA reads TGTGCCAGCAGCCTTGGATTGACCCAGTACTTC.